This T cell receptor (beta chain) was found in a study of regulatory T cells in long-lasting Graves disease. Time point here: newly diagnosed GD, antithyroid drugs for less than 3 months. PBMC-extracted RNA yielded the TCR library. The CDR3 is 12 residues long. The germline V gene has CDR1 LNHNV and CDR2 YYDKDF (reference sequence). V was trimmed by 3 bases and J by 7 bases, leaving 7 bases between them. This clonotype was counted between two and nine times. The TCR beta library used iRepertoire HTBI primers with Arm-PCR amplification of CDR3. TCRdb reprocessed the multiplex PCR reads via MiXCR and lists one record per CDR3 protein. The sample has around 480,000 distinct CDR3 sequences; 15% to 20% are singletons. These sequences were also reported in another study, on T cells in Graves' hyperthyroidism and ophthalmopathy.

Sequenced here: peripheral blood mononuclear cells (PBMCs), sampled at new diagnosis, from a patient treated with antithyroid drugs. The source is a man aged 35-49 years with Graves disease. The chain employs TRBV15 and TRBJ2-4; possible D gene TRBD1, 5 bases. The chain's CDR3 is CATSRTENIQYF. The CDR3 DNA sequence: TGTGCCACCAGCAGGACAGAGAACATTCAGTACTTC. The variable domain in full, with the rest retrieved from reference TRBV15 and TRBJ2-4, is DAMVIQNPRYQVTQFGKPVTLSCSQTLNHNVMYWYQQKSSQAPKLLFHYYDKDFNNEADTPDNFQSRRPNTSFCFLDIRSPGLGDTAMYLCATSRTENIQYFGAGTRLSVL.